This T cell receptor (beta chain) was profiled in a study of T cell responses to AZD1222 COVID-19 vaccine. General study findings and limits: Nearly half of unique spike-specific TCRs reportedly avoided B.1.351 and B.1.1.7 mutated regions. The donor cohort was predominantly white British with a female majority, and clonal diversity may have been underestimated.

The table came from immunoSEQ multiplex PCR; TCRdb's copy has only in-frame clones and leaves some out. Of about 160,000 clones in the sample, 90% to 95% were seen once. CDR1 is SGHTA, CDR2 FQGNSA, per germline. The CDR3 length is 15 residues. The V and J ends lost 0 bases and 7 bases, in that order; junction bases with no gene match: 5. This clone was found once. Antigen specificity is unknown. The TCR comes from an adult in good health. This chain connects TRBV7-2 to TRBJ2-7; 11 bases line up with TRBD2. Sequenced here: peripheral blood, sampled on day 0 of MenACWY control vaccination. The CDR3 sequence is CASSLALAGGGEQYF. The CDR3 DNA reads TGTGCCAGCAGCTTAGCCCTAGCGGGAGGAGGAGAGCAGTACTTC.